This entry concerns a single T cell receptor (beta chain). At one of its ends the junction is not consistent with the germline gene, which may arise from a read error. The sample is drawn from a study of blood T cell repertoires in COVID-19. Across the whole study: The samples span acute and convalescent COVID-19 from the United States, Italy and Spain. T cells, B-cell-depleted T cells, or PBMCs provided the cDNA or gDNA that served as material.

Authors' processing steps: Amplified reference gene primers provided the basis for estimating nucleated cell counts. TCRdb's table, derived via immunoSEQ multiplex PCR, lists solely in-frame clones and lacks some. That table furnishes V, J and clone size, whereas the DNA furnished D and trimming. The sample shows over 150,000 clones, 80% to 85% of them seen only once. The CDR3 spans 17 residues. Germline V gene data show CDR1 as SSHAT and CDR2 as FNYEAQ (reference sequence). The material sequenced was peripheral blood. The chain recombines TRBV7-7 with TRBJ2-7; 9 bases fit TRBD1. This clonotype originated in an older woman with acute or convalescent COVID-19. Here the CDR3 DNA reads TGTGCTAGCAGCTTAGGGGGAACCGGGACAGGGAGTGACGAGCAGTACTTC. It specifies CASSLGGTGTGSDEQYF.